This T cell receptor beta chain was captured by sequencing in a study of T cell repertoires in ileal Crohn's disease. This clone has just a few counts. The CDR3 is 14 residues long. Germline CDR1 MNHEY, CDR2 SMNVEV (reference sequence). The V end lost 6 bases, the J end lost 6 bases, and 18 bases lay between the germline ends. TCRdb's copy holds only in-frame clones and misses some; the assay was immunoSEQ multiplex PCR. Here the sample spans about 15,000 clones, roughly three quarters being singletons. The chain combines TRBV27 with TRBJ2-7; possibly TRBD1 for D (7 bases). Material for sequencing was ileal tissue. The TCR was taken from an adult with Crohn's disease. CDR3 sequence: CASSRAGQGGEQYF. In DNA, the CDR3 is TGTGCCAGCAGCCGGGCGGGGCAGGGGGGCGAGCAGTACTTC.